This T cell receptor (beta chain) is from a study of blood T cells in healthy people across ages (dated by TCRdb to between 2014 and 2017). Looking at the study overall: In model experiments, template switching captured roughly one uniquely barcoded TCR beta cDNA molecule for every two T cells. The study measured age-related changes in TCR beta repertoire diversity using deep sequencing normalized with unique cDNA molecular identifiers. The donors were split into four age groups: young (average about 16 years), middle-aged (about 40), aged (about 62) and long-lived (under 85). To avoid experimental bias, donors of different ages were spread randomly across the sequencing lanes. For two donors (one aged 18 to 29 and one aged 80 or older), the study analyzed two additional independent replicas of 1 million unique cDNA reads from the same blood draw. The paper's findings and limits, for the study overall: Since profiling was done on bulk unsorted PBMCs, naive and antigen-experienced compartments could not be conclusively compared. Estimates of total diversity based on one million sequenced T cells were regarded as lower bounds and as underestimates. Because the CMV infection status of the donors was unknown, age-related changes in expanded clonotypes may potentially have been confounded. A strong correlation was found between observed TCR beta diversity and the percentage of naive T cells measured by flow cytometry. As age increased, observed TCR beta diversity per million T cells dropped in a roughly linear way, and a significant reduction was already evident by age about 40. Compared with the aged group, more naive CD4+ T cells, fewer expanded clones and increased TCR diversity were shown by the long-lived group, suggesting age selection.

Library prep was done by 5' RACE. Sequencing relied on an Illumina HiSeq 2500. A second 7 to 11 cycle PCR used a sample-barcoded 5' primer and a J-beta primer mix. Each TCR beta cDNA molecule received a unique molecular identifier from a template-switch 5' adaptor carrying 12 random nucleotides. Each sample yielded at least 2.5 million CDR3-containing paired-end reads. First-strand cDNA synthesis was performed from all RNA using the Mint cDNA synthesis kit, with priming by a TRBC-specific oligonucleotide. Following uracil-DNA glycosylase treatment, a first 18-cycle PCR with universal primers M1SS and BC2_uni_R was performed on all cDNA. The original pipeline was this. Normalization of each sample was performed by random selection of 1 million high-quality reads, each carrying a distinct molecular identifier. Reads sharing molecular identifiers were discarded rather than binned into consensus sequences. MiTCR, run with a Q25 quality threshold and the strictest error-elimination algorithm, handled CDR3 identification, clonotype clustering and error correction. A nonparametric unseen species model using Euler transformation provided a lower-bound estimate of total TCR beta diversity. Starting from the raw public reads, TCRdb applied fastp trimming at Q25, assembled clones with MiXCR and retained in-frame beta chains. Rows with one shared CDR3 protein collapse into an entry with the most common genes and DNA. The V and J calls follow TCRdb's processing rather than the paper's. For this sample there are under 2,000,000 distinct CDR3 sequences; 40% to 55% appear just once. Of the sample, approximately 2% is held by the ten largest clones.

The donors were roughly 38 Caucasian individuals from Russia, aged roughly 6 to 100 years, who were systemically healthy. Each donor gave approximately 9.4 milliliters of peripheral blood, drawn into EDTA-treated Vacutainer tubes. Ficoll-Paque density-gradient centrifugation was used to isolate PBMCs, with at least 6.5 million per sample. Trizol reagent was used to extract total RNA from PBMCs, with at least 5.5 micrograms per sample. Naive CD45RAhigh/CD27high T cell percentages were measured by flow cytometry on a PBMC aliquot from every donor. This clonotype came up a few times. The antigen this receptor binds is unknown. One base away there is no much larger clone; base qualities are not given. The receptor was isolated from a woman in her thirties or forties in good health. The sample taken for sequencing was blood.

The bases are TGTGCCACCAGCAGGCCTGTTCAGCGGGAGACCCAGTACTTC. Translation gives CATSRPVQRETQYF. The chain uses TRBV15 and TRBJ2-5; TRBD2 is a possible D gene, resting on 5 matching bases. From a lookup of the germline V gene (reference sequence), CDR1 and CDR2 are LNHNV and YYDKDF. The CDR3, cysteine through phenylalanine, is 14 amino acids long. Only the CDR3 DNA stays, 42 bases, in frame from base 1. V is clipped by 3 bases and J by 5 bases, and the sequence between their germline boundaries is 13 bases long. The full variable domain, completed from the reference TRBV15 and TRBJ2-5 proteins outside the CDR3, reads DAMVIQNPRYQVTQFGKPVTLSCSQTLNHNVMYWYQQKSSQAPKLLFHYYDKDFNNEADTPDNFQSRRPNTSFCFLDIRSPGLGDTAMYLCATSRPVQRETQYFGPGTRLLVL.